The 23 T cell receptor beta chains below all came from one sample that was sequenced in a study of T cells after yellow fever vaccination. TCRdb re-derived calls from the 5' RACE reads in MiXCR, one entry per CDR3 protein. The sample lists 620,000 or so distinct CDR3 sequences, about a sixth occurring once. The material was PBMCs, obtained 5 days after the first yellow fever vaccination. These receptors originate from a man between 18 and 29 years old who received the YFV17D yellow fever vaccine.

The chain has TRBV5-1 and TRBJ2-1; D is possibly TRBD1 (6 bases). The germline V gene encodes CDR1 SGHRS and CDR2 YFSETQ. Trimming shortened V by 0 bases and J by 9 bases, and 19 bases separated the two germline ends. There are 16 residues in the CDR3. CDR3 DNA sequence: TGCGCCAGCAGCTTGGCCGGTGGGGACACGGACGGTGAGCAGTTCTTC. It is translated as CASSLAGGDTDGEQFF.

This clonotype was seen a handful of times. The rearrangement links TRBV6-5 to TRBJ2-5; 9 bases align to TRBD1. Germline trimming cut 2 bases from V and 5 bases from J; bases unmatched to any gene: 3. The CDR3 is made up of 14 amino acids. In germline, CDR1 is MNHEY, CDR2 SVGAGI. The CDR3: CASSYRTGDETQYF. The CDR3 coding sequence is TGTGCCAGCAGTTACAGGACAGGGGACGAGACCCAGTACTTC.

At least ten counts were recorded for this clonotype. The J gene is TRBJ2-2, the V gene TRBV6-1; D is perhaps TRBD2 (7 bases). V was clipped by 8 bases and J by 4 bases, with 20 bases between them. Germline V gives CDR1 MNHNS, CDR2 SASEGT. This CDR3 contains 16 residues. The DNA for the CDR3 is TGTGCCAGCCATCGGGGAGGGGGTTTGGGCACCGGGGAGCTGTTTTTT. Its protein is CASHRGGGLGTGELFF.

This clonotype was seen only a few times. The chain couples TRBV12-3 or TRBV12-4 to TRBJ1-2; the D is unclear. Trimming left V 3 bases short and J 8 bases short, with 10 bases between. The CDR3 runs to 12 residues. CDR3 DNA: TGTGCCAGCAGTTTGAACCTCCTAGGCTACACCTTC. It translates to CASSLNLLGYTF.

This clonotype came up a few times. The J gene is TRBJ1-1, the V gene TRBV28; no clear D gene. The CDR3 consists of 11 residues. Per the germline V gene, CDR1 is MDHEN and CDR2 is SYDVKM. V gave up 8 bases and J gave up 8 bases, with 12 bases separating them. The CDR3 nucleotides read TGTGCCAGCGCAATAAACCGAGAAGCTTTCTTT. Protein: CASAINREAFF.

The chain joins TRBV30 to TRBJ2-1, with no clear D. V shed 0 bases and J shed 9 bases, with 9 bases lying between them. The germline CDR1 and CDR2 sequences are GTSNPN and SVGIG (reference sequence). The CDR3 totals 12 residues. This CDR3 is CAWSVIPIEQFF. The CDR3 DNA follows: TGTGCCTGGAGTGTAATCCCCATTGAGCAGTTCTTC.

This clonotype was detected a few times. The V and J genes are TRBV2 and TRBJ2-7; tentative D call: TRBD1 (6 bases). Germline CDR1 reads SNHLY; CDR2 reads FYNNEI. This CDR3 is 15 amino acids long. The germline V and J ends were trimmed by 3 bases and 3 bases, with 15 bases remaining between them. The CDR3 DNA reads TGTGCCAGCAGTGATCCAGGACAGCTCCTCTACGAGCAGTACTTC. Translated: CASSDPGQLLYEQYF.

This clonotype was detected only a few times. The rearrangement joins TRBV7-6 to TRBJ1-2; 7 bases map to TRBD1. The CDR3 runs to 13 residues. In germline, CDR1 is SGHVS, CDR2 FNYEAQ. V lost 5 bases and J lost 8; bases outside the gene matches: 8. The DNA of the CDR3 is TGTGCCAGCAGCCCGACAGGGATGGGCGGCTACACCTTC. Translation: CASSPTGMGGYTF. Filled out from reference TRBV7-6 and TRBJ1-2, the complete variable domain reads GAGVSQSPRYKVTKRGQDVALRCDPISGHVSLYWYRQALGQGPEFLTYFNYEAQQDKSGLPNDRFSAERPEGSISTLTIQRTEQRDSAMYRCASSPTGMGGYTFGSGTRLTVV.

A few counts support this clonotype. The chain is built from TRBV7-2 and TRBJ2-5, with a tentative D call TRBD1 (5 bases). Trimming removed 5 bases at V and 4 bases at J, with 14 bases between. CDR3 length equals 14 residues. Germline V lookup: CDR1 SGHTA, CDR2 FQGNSA. The CDR3 DNA is TGTGCCAGCAGCAAAGGCCCAGGGTCAGAGACCCAGTACTTC. Translation gives CASSKGPGSETQYF.

The V gene is TRBV4-2, the J gene TRBJ1-6; the match to TRBD1 covers 7 bases. V shed 4 bases, J shed 5 bases, and the junction held 11 bases outside the gene matches. Germline V gives CDR1 LGHNA, CDR2 YNFKEQ. The CDR3 has 17 residues. CDR3 DNA sequence: TGTGCCAGCAGCCGCGAGGGGGCCGCAGGAAATAATTCACCCCTCCACTTT. Its translation is CASSREGAAGNNSPLHF.

This clonotype has just a few counts. Here the CDR3 reads CSARKLAGARGEQFF. The CDR3 DNA follows: TGCAGTGCTAGGAAACTAGCGGGGGCTAGAGGGGAGCAGTTCTTC. The chain couples TRBV20-1 to TRBJ2-1, with TRBD2 matching 11 bases. V gave up 3 bases and J gave up 10 bases; unmatched junction bases: 11. The CDR3 has 15 residues. The germline V gene has CDR1 DFQATT and CDR2 SNEGSKA (reference sequence).

This clonotype was counted only a few times. The rearrangement uses TRBV6-2 or TRBV6-3 and TRBJ2-1; a possible D gene is TRBD2 (6 bases). Trimming pared 6 bases from V and 0 bases from J, leaving 15 bases between. CDR1 is MNHEY, CDR2 SVGEGT, per germline. CDR3 length equals 16 residues. The CDR3 protein is CASSPWSGLSYNEQFF. As DNA, the CDR3 is TGTGCCAGCAGCCCATGGAGCGGGCTCTCCTACAATGAGCAGTTCTTC.

This clonotype has more than one count but fewer than ten. This chain joins TRBV18 and TRBJ2-1; 9 bases are a match to TRBD1. CDR1 and CDR2 (germline): KGHSH, LQKENI. J was trimmed by 6 bases and V by 3 bases; bases with no gene match: 6. The CDR3 extends over 15 amino acids. The CDR3 sequence is CASSPTGGPSNEQFF. The CDR3 coding sequence is TGTGCCAGCTCACCCACAGGGGGCCCGTCCAATGAGCAGTTCTTC. Complete variable domain (other parts from reference TRBV18 and TRBJ2-1): NAGVMQNPRHLVRRRGQEARLRCSPMKGHSHVYWYRQLPEEGLKFMVYLQKENIIDESGMPKERFSAEFPKEGPSILRIQQVVRGDSAAYFCASSPTGGPSNEQFFGPGTRLTVL.

This clonotype was found a few times. The V call is TRBV6-1, the J call TRBJ1-5, with a possible D match to TRBD1 (5 bases). V lost 8 bases, J lost 3 bases, and 23 bases lay in between. Germline loops: CDR1 MNHNS, CDR2 SASEGT. This CDR3 comprises 17 residues. The CDR3 here is CASPETRGEETNQPQHF. The CDR3 coding sequence is TGTGCCAGCCCTGAGACCCGGGGGGAAGAGACCAATCAGCCCCAGCATTTT.

The V call is TRBV7-9, the J call TRBJ1-1, with D unresolved. Looked up from germline, CDR1 is SEHNR and CDR2 is FQNEAQ (reference sequence). The V and J ends lost 6 bases and 6 bases respectively, with 17 bases between them. The CDR3 spans 14 residues. This CDR3 is CASSSPGNRAEAFF. Here the CDR3 DNA reads TGTGCCAGCAGTTCACCCGGGAACCGGGCTGAAGCTTTCTTT.

The chain has TRBV19 and TRBJ1-2, with D tentatively TRBD1 (6 bases). CDR3 length equals 13 residues. Germline values: CDR1 LNHDA, CDR2 SQIVND (reference sequence). V gave up 4 bases and J gave up 4 bases, with 10 bases separating them. The chain's CDR3 is CASSNGRGYGYTF. As DNA, the CDR3 is TGTGCCAGTAGTAACGGCAGGGGCTATGGCTACACCTTC.

This clonotype has at least ten counts. The chain uses TRBV12-3 or TRBV12-4 and TRBJ2-5, with D perhaps being TRBD1 or TRBD2 (5 bases each). The ends were cut back, 2 bases at V and 10 bases at J, with 17 bases in the middle. The CDR3 extends over 14 amino acids. CDR3 bases: TGTGCCAGCAGTTTATGGGGGTCGGTAAGGGACCAGTACTTC. It codes for CASSLWGSVRDQYF.

This clonotype was seen only a few times. This sequence joins TRBV20-1 and TRBJ2-5; D not resolved. Between the trimmed V and J ends, which lost 2 bases and 1 base, there was a span of 5 bases. The CDR3 length is 12 residues. Germline V gives CDR1 DFQATT, CDR2 SNEGSKA (reference sequence). The CDR3 sequence: CSARFGQETQYF. The CDR3 DNA sequence: TGCAGTGCTAGATTTGGCCAAGAGACCCAGTACTTC.

This clonotype was picked up a small number of times. The chain has TRBV3-1 and TRBJ2-3; D is perhaps TRBD2 (6 bases). The V end lost 6 bases, the J end lost 4 bases, and 17 bases lay between the germline ends. CDR1 is LGHDT and CDR2 is YNNKEL in the germline V gene (reference sequence). The CDR3 is made up of 15 amino acids. CDR3 nucleotide sequence: TGTGCCAGCAGTTCGACTGCGGGGCAGCCAGATACGCAGTATTTT. Residues: CASSSTAGQPDTQYF.

V gene TRBV20-1 combines with J gene TRBJ2-1; D may match TRBD1 or TRBD2 (6 bases each). Germline V gene sequence: CDR1 DFQATT, CDR2 SNEGSKA (reference sequence). The CDR3 has 16 amino acids. The germline V and J ends were trimmed by 4 bases and 4 bases, with 20 bases remaining between them. The CDR3 protein is CSAKGGGLNRYNEQFF. Here the CDR3 DNA reads TGCAGTGCTAAAGGAGGGGGGTTAAATCGTTACAATGAGCAGTTCTTC.

This clonotype was detected only a few times. The rearrangement links TRBV6-7 to TRBJ1-5, with a tentative D call TRBD1 (5 bases). TRBV6-7 is an open reading frame, and its role is uncertain. The V gene lost 0 bases and the J gene lost 7 bases, with 19 bases spanning the gap. The CDR3 loop spans 17 amino acids. The CDR3 sequence: CASSYSIRVAPGQPQHF. The DNA of the CDR3 is TGTGCCAGCAGTTACTCGATCCGCGTGGCTCCAGGGCAGCCCCAGCATTTT.

The CDR3 nucleotides read TGCAGTGCTAGAGATCGTCAAGGGAACACTGAAGCTTTCTTT. Residues: CSARDRQGNTEAFF. The rearrangement uses TRBV20-1 and TRBJ1-1; D unclear. V was pared by 0 bases and J by 1 base, with 9 bases between. Germline values: CDR1 DFQATT, CDR2 SNEGSKA (reference sequence). CDR3 length equals 14 residues.

This clonotype has only one observation. Germline is not matched at one junction end, which may reflect a read error. The chain couples TRBV20-1 to TRBJ2-3; 12 bases line up with TRBD2. Germline CDR1 and CDR2: DFQATT and SNEGSKA (reference sequence). The CDR3 is made up of 13 amino acids. The CDR3 region has the DNA TGCTGTGCTAGCGGGGGGGCAAGAGATACGCAGTATTTT. This sequence encodes CCASGGARDTQYF.